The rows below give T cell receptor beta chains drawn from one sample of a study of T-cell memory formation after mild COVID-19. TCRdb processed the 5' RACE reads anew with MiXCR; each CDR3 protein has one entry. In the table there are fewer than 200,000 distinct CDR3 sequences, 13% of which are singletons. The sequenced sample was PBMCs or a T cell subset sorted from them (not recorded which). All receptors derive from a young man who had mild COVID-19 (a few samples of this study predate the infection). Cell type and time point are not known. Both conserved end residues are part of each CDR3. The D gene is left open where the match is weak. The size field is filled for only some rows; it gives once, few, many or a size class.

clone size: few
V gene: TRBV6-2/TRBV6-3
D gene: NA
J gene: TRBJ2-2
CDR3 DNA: TGTGCCAGCAGGAGGGACTCCAACACCGGGGAGCTGTTTTTT
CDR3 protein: CASRRDSNTGELFF

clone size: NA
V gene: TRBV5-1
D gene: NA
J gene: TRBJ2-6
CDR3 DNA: TGCGCCAGCAGCTTGGCTCAGGCCAACGTCCTGACTTTC
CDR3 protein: CASSLAQANVLTF

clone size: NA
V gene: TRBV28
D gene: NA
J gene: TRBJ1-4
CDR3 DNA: TGTGCCAGCAGTTTTTGGCAGGTTAATGAAAAACTGTTTTTT
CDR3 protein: CASSFWQVNEKLFF

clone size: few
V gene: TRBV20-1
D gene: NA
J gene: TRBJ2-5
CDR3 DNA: TGCAGTTGTCGGGCAGGGGGGGGGACCCAGTACTTC
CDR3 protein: CSCRAGGGTQYF

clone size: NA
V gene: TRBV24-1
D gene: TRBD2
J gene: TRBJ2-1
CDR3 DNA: TGTGCCACCAGTGTATCTAGCGGGGGGAACAATGAGCAGTTCTTC
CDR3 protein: CATSVSSGGNNEQFF

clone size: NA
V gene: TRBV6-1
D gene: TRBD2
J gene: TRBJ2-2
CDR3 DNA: TGTGCCAGCAGTGGGCTAGCGGGGGCCCTCGGGGAGCTGTTTTTT
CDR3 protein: CASSGLAGALGELFF

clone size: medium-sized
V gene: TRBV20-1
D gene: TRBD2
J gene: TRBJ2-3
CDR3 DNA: TGCAGTGCGAAGCCGGGAGGGGGCACAGATACGCAGTATTTT
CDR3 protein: CSAKPGGGTDTQYF

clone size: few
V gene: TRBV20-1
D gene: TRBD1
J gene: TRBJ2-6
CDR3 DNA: TGCAGTGCTAGATTTTCAGGGGGCCGCTTTGGGGCCAACGTCCTGACTTTC
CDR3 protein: CSARFSGGRFGANVLTF

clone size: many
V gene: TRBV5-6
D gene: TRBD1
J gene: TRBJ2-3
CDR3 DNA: TGTGCCAGCAGCTACTCTGGGACAGTCACAGATACGCAGTATTTT
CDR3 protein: CASSYSGTVTDTQYF

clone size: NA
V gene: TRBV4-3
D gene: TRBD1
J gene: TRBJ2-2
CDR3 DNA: TGCGCCAGCAGCCAAGAGGGCAGGGGGCAAGGGGAGCTGTTTTTT
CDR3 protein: CASSQEGRGQGELFF

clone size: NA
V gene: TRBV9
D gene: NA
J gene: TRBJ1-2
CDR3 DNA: TGTGCCAGCAGCGTAGGGAAGGCCGGCGGCTACACCTTC
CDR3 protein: CASSVGKAGGYTF

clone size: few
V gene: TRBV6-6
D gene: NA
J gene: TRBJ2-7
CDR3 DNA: TGTGCCAGCAGTTACCTAAGGCGGGGCAGCTCCTACGAGCAGTACTTC
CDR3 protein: CASSYLRRGSSYEQYF

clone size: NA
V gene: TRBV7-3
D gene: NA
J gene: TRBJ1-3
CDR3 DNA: TGTGCCAGCAGCAAAAATCAGGGTGCCGGAAACACCATATATTTT
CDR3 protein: CASSKNQGAGNTIYF

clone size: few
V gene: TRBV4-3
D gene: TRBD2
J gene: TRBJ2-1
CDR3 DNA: TGCGCCAGCAGCCAAGTAGCGGGGGGGCTCAATGAGCAGTTCTTC
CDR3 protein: CASSQVAGGLNEQFF

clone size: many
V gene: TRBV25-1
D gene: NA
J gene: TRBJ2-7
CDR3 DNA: TGTGCCAGCAGTGCCGGATACGGCTACGAGCAGTACTTC
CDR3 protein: CASSAGYGYEQYF

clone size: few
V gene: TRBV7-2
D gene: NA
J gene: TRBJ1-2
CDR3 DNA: TGTGCCAGCAGCCCCGGGGGGGCGAACTATGGCTACACCTTC
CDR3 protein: CASSPGGANYGYTF

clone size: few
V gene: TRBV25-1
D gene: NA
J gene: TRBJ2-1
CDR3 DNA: TGTGCCATCCGAGGCAGCTACTACAATGAGCAGTTCTTC
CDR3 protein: CAIRGSYYNEQFF